What follows are 31 T cell receptor beta chains derived from one specimen sequenced in a study of T cell repertoires in cytomegalovirus infection (dated by TCRdb to 2018 to 2020). For sequencing, an Illumina HiSeq 1500 was employed. Through fastp at Q25 and MiXCR, TCRdb rebuilt clones from the public reads, retaining in-frame beta chains. One record per CDR3 amino acid sequence lists the most common genes and DNA. The sample table lists 650,000 to 900,000 distinct CDR3 sequences, 32% of them with a count of one. The ten largest clones take up over 10% of the sample. Antigens for these TCRs are unknown. The treatment or condition tag for this specimen amounts to: in vitro stimulation with specific CMV peptide epitopes to enrich CMV-specific T cells. The sequences come from cultured CD8+ T cells from PBMCs, collected from culture after CMV antigen stimulation. The receptors come from a human donor in good health (CMV status not recorded). Some clones in this sample may be carry-over from other donors' samples.

This clonotype was counted only a few times. The CDR3 nucleotides read TGTGCCAGCAGCCAGGGGGGAGCCTCCTACGAGCAGTACGTC. Translation: CASSQGGASYEQYV. The J gene is TRBJ2-7, the V gene TRBV7-9; a possible D gene is TRBD1 (7 bases). CDR1 SEHNR and CDR2 FQNEAQ come from the germline V gene (reference sequence). V was cut by 5 bases and J by 0 bases, with 11 bases left in between. The CDR3 totals 14 residues.

About this clonotype itself: A much larger clone differs by one base, so this may be a read error. The gene calls are TRBV7-2 and TRBJ2-7; D may match TRBD1 or TRBD2 (5 bases each). The CDR3 totals 12 residues. Trimming pared 5 bases from V and 6 bases from J, leaving 11 bases between. CDR1 and CDR2 from the germline V gene are SGHTA and FQGNSA. CDR3 loop: CTSSPGRVEQYF. CDR3 bases: TGTACCAGCAGCCCAGGGAGAGTCGAGCAGTACTTC.

The genes are TRBV6-5 and TRBJ1-6; D remains unclear. This CDR3 spans 12 amino acids. V was cut by 10 bases and J by 9 bases, with 13 bases left in between. CDR1 and CDR2 (germline): MNHEY, SVGAGI. CDR3 DNA sequence: TGTGCCACCTCGGTGGGGAGTTCACCCCTCCACTTT. This sequence encodes CATSVGSSPLHF.

This clonotype was seen ten or more times. The chain is built from TRBV11-1 and TRBJ2-1, with D perhaps matching TRBD1 (5 bases). V lost 5 bases and J 0 bases, leaving 11 bases between the germline ends. This CDR3 is 15 amino acids long. Per germline, CDR1 SGHAT and CDR2 FQDESV (reference sequence). CDR3 in DNA: TGTGCCAGCAGCCCAGGGCCATCCTCCTACAATGAGCAGTTCTTC. As protein: CASSPGPSSYNEQFF. The full variable domain, in which reference TRBV11-1 and TRBJ2-1 provide the parts outside the CDR3, is EAEVAQSPRYKITEKSQAVAFWCDPISGHATLYWYRQILGQGPELLVQFQDESVVDDSQLPKDRFSAERLKGVDSTLKIQPAELGDSAMYLCASSPGPSSYNEQFFGPGTRLTVL.

The chain combines TRBV20-1 with TRBJ2-1; 11 nucleotides agree with TRBD2. This CDR3 region has 15 residues. CDR1 DFQATT and CDR2 SNEGSKA come from the germline V gene (reference sequence). Germline trimming cut 1 base from V and 4 bases from J; bases unmatched to any gene: 3. The CDR3: CSARASGGSYNEQFF. CDR3 DNA sequence: TGCAGTGCTAGAGCTAGCGGGGGGTCATACAATGAGCAGTTCTTC.

This clonotype was observed a few times. The junction shows a germline mismatch at one end, possibly a read error. This chain links TRBV7-2 with TRBJ2-2; TRBD2 matches 11 bases. Germline loops: CDR1 SGHTA, CDR2 FQGNSA. The CDR3 totals 20 residues. The DNA of the CDR3 is TGTGCCAGCAGCCTAGCGGGGGGTTTCCTCCCATCACTGAACACCGGGGAGCTGTTTTTT. It yields the protein CASSLAGGFLPSLNTGELFF. Filled out from reference TRBV7-2 and TRBJ2-2, the complete variable domain reads GAGVSQSPSNKVTEKGKDVELRCDPISGHTALYWYRQSLGQGLEFLIYFQGNSAPDKSGLPSDRFSAERTGGSVSTLTIQRTQQEDSAVYLCASSLAGGFLPSLNTGELFFGEGSRLTVL.

The V call is TRBV6-1, the J call TRBJ1-2; D possibly corresponds to TRBD1 (5 bases). There are 14 residues in the CDR3. Germline-derived CDR1 and CDR2 are MNHNS and SASEGT. Deletions cut 2 bases from V and 5 bases from J, with 12 bases between. CDR3 nucleotides: TGTGCCAGCAGTGAACAGGGCGCAGGGTATGGCTACACCTTC. As protein: CASSEQGAGYGYTF.

This chain links TRBV11-2 with TRBJ2-1; TRBD1 might be the D (6 bases). Trimming stripped 5 bases from V and 5 bases from J, with 19 bases between. Germline lookup yields CDR1 SGHAT and CDR2 FQNNGV. CDR3 length: 16 amino acids. The CDR3 DNA reads as TGTGCCAGCAGCCACGCTCCCGGGACACATAACAATGAGCAGTTCTTC. Translation gives CASSHAPGTHNNEQFF.

The rearrangement uses TRBV6-1 and TRBJ2-3, with 12 nucleotides matching TRBD2. Germline V gene data show CDR1 as MNHNS and CDR2 as SASEGT. V shed 5 bases and J 8 bases; nucleotides not matched to a gene: 8. This CDR3 is 15 amino acids long. CDR3 sequence reads: CASSFSSGGAGTQYF. CDR3 bases: TGTGCCAGCAGTTTTTCTAGCGGGGGGGCCGGTACGCAGTATTTT.

This clonotype has just a few counts. The CDR3 spells CASSPREGWGETNEKLFF. The CDR3, as DNA: TGTGCCAGCAGCCCACGGGAAGGGTGGGGCGAAACTAATGAAAAACTGTTTTTT. V and J are TRBV7-2 and TRBJ1-4; the D gene is possibly TRBD1 (5 bases). The ends were cut back, 5 bases at V and 1 base at J, with 20 bases in the middle. CDR3 length: 18 amino acids. Germline V lookup: CDR1 SGHTA, CDR2 FQGNSA.

A remark on this clonotype: Relative to the germline gene, one junction end is altered; a read error may explain this. V is TRBV7-9 and J is TRBJ2-1; D tentatively reads TRBD1 or TRBD2 (5 bases each). The CDR3 totals 15 residues. CDR1 and CDR2 from the germline V gene are SEHNR and FQNEAQ (reference sequence). CDR3 DNA sequence: TGTACCAGCAGCCCTGGGGACGGCTCCTACAATGAGCAGTTCTTC. Amino acids: CTSSPGDGSYNEQFF.

This clonotype was detected a few times. The chain uses TRBV7-8 and TRBJ2-3; no definite D call. The CDR3 is made up of 16 amino acids. V lost 8 bases to trimming and J lost 1 base, with 19 bases between them. Germline V CDR1 and CDR2: SGHVS, FQNEAQ. This chain's CDR3 is CASCKTPAHGTDTQYF. For the CDR3, the DNA is TGTGCCAGCTGCAAAACTCCAGCCCATGGCACAGATACGCAGTATTTT.

The chain joins TRBV7-6 to TRBJ2-1; perhaps TRBD2 as D (7 bases). The germline V gene encodes CDR1 SGHVS and CDR2 FNYEAQ. The V end was cut by 7 bases, the J end by 9 bases, with 13 bases between. The CDR3 spans 12 residues. CDR3 protein: CASTLGGGEQFF. The CDR3 DNA sequence: TGTGCCAGCACCCTAGGGGGGGGTGAGCAGTTCTTC.

This clonotype was detected only a few times. The chain has TRBV27 and TRBJ2-5, with D possibly TRBD1 on 5 matching bases. The CDR3 is 15 amino acids. Germline V gene data show CDR1 as MNHEY and CDR2 as SMNVEV (reference sequence). Deletions cut 2 bases from V and 2 bases from J, with 12 bases between. CDR3 in DNA: TGTGCCAGCAGTTTAACGGACAATACTCAAGAGACCCAGTACTTC. Amino acid sequence: CASSLTDNTQETQYF.

This clonotype was seen a single time. CDR3 residues: CASSYRGSPGTGELFF. The CDR3 nucleotides are TGTGCCAGCAGTTATAGAGGGTCGCCGGGAACCGGGGAGCTGTTTTTT. The chain couples TRBV6-5 to TRBJ2-2, with D tentatively TRBD2 (5 bases). CDR1 is MNHEY and CDR2 is SVGAGI in the germline V gene. This CDR3 is built from 16 residues. V shed 3 bases and J shed 5 bases, with 16 bases lying between them.

This clonotype has at least ten counts. The chain links TRBV7-9 to TRBJ2-1; 8 nucleotides line up with TRBD2. The CDR3 extends over 15 amino acids. Germline values: CDR1 SEHNR, CDR2 FQNEAQ (reference sequence). V lost 2 bases to trimming and J lost 5 bases; unmatched junction nucleotides: 5. The CDR3 is CASSLKRGRHNEQFF. For the CDR3, the DNA is TGTGCCAGCAGCTTAAAGCGGGGGAGACACAATGAGCAGTTCTTC.

In its sample, this clonotype was seen a few times. The rearrangement uses TRBV4-2 and TRBJ1-1; a possible D gene is TRBD1 (5 bases). V lost 1 base and J 3 bases, leaving 12 bases between the germline ends. CDR1 is LGHNA, CDR2 YNFKEQ, per germline. This CDR3 is 15 amino acids long. Here the CDR3 reads CASSQGIGGDTEAFF. CDR3 DNA sequence: TGTGCCAGCAGCCAAGGTATAGGAGGGGACACTGAAGCTTTCTTT.

This clonotype appeared a few times. The chain uses TRBV7-9 and TRBJ1-2; unclear D gene. V was pared by 0 bases and J by 1 base, with 12 bases between. This CDR3 contains 16 residues. Germline V gives CDR1 SEHNR, CDR2 FQNEAQ (reference sequence). The CDR3 DNA reads TGTGCCAGCAGCTTAGCGGCCCAGACCTTTAACTATGGCTACACCTTC. Amino acid sequence: CASSLAAQTFNYGYTF.

The chain uses TRBV27 and TRBJ2-5; D uncertain. Germline CDR1 is MNHEY and CDR2 is SMNVEV (reference sequence). Deletions cut 2 bases from V and 5 bases from J, with 12 bases between. The CDR3 contains 14 residues. The CDR3 DNA sequence: TGTGCCAGCAGTTTAAGCAGGTCGCGGGAGACCCAGTACTTC. Translated: CASSLSRSRETQYF.

The V gene is TRBV12-3 or TRBV12-4, the J gene TRBJ2-5; TRBD1 matches at 10 bases. The CDR3 extends over 17 amino acids. The V gene end was trimmed by 1 base and the J gene end by 5 bases; junction bases not matched to a gene: 10. Here the CDR3 DNA reads TGTGCCAGCAGTTTAGTTGTCGGGACAGGGGAATGGGAGACCCAGTACTTC. It translates to CASSLVVGTGEWETQYF.

V and J are TRBV4-1 and TRBJ1-1, with D possibly being TRBD1 (6 bases). CDR3 size: 16 residues. V lost 1 base and J lost 1, with 13 bases in between. Germline values: CDR1 MGHRA, CDR2 YSYEKL. The CDR3 is CASSQVGGGQNTEAFF. CDR3 in DNA: TGCGCCAGCAGCCAAGTCGGGGGGGGCCAGAACACTGAAGCTTTCTTT.

This clonotype was seen once. V and J are TRBV19 and TRBJ1-2; the D is unclear. The germline gives CDR1 LNHDA, CDR2 SQIVND (reference sequence). The V and J ends lost 4 bases and 8 bases respectively, with 17 bases between them. This CDR3 has 14 amino acids. The CDR3 spells CASSTSEYLYGYTF. The DNA of the CDR3 is TGTGCCAGTAGTACTTCAGAATACCTATACGGCTACACCTTC.

This clonotype was seen only once. This sequence joins TRBV2 and TRBJ1-1, with 9 bases matching TRBD1. With V trimmed by 6 bases and J by 5 bases, 10 bases remained unmatched. This CDR3 is built from 15 residues. Looked up from germline, CDR1 is SNHLY and CDR2 is FYNNEI. The CDR3 loop reads CASREDRGEGTEAFF. In DNA form, the CDR3 reads TGTGCCAGCAGGGAGGACAGGGGTGAGGGTACTGAAGCTTTCTTT.

There are a few counts of this clonotype. The chain carries TRBV19 and TRBJ1-1; D unclear. The CDR3 has 14 amino acids. Germline-derived CDR1 and CDR2 are LNHDA and SQIVND (reference sequence). The ends were cut back, 2 bases at V and 4 bases at J, with 11 bases in the middle. DNA of the CDR3: TGTGCCAGTAGTATACGACCGTGGAGCACTGAAGCTTTCTTT. Residues: CASSIRPWSTEAFF. Drawing the rest from reference TRBV19 and TRBJ1-1, the complete variable domain is DGGITQSPKYLFRKEGQNVTLSCEQNLNHDAMYWYRQDPGQGLRLIYYSQIVNDFQKGDIAEGYSVSREKKESFPLTVTSAQKNPTAFYLCASSIRPWSTEAFFGQGTRLTVV.

Details on this clonotype: A much larger clonotype is one base distant, so this may be a read error. The chain uses TRBV7-3 and TRBJ2-3, with D unclear. CDR1 is SGHTA and CDR2 is FQGTGA in the germline V gene. This CDR3 has 13 amino acids. This CDR3 is CTSSSTTADTQYF. The DNA of the CDR3 is TGTACCAGCAGCTCCACGACCGCCGATACGCAGTATTTT.

This clonotype was seen only a few times. The chain uses TRBV4-1 and TRBJ1-3; no clear D gene. Trimming took off 0 bases at V and 2 bases at J, with 11 bases between the two ends. The CDR3 runs 16 residues. Germline V gene sequence: CDR1 MGHRA, CDR2 YSYEKL. This chain's CDR3 is CASSQDKQGPGNTIYF. CDR3 DNA sequence: TGCGCCAGCAGCCAAGATAAGCAAGGGCCTGGAAACACCATATATTTT.

The chain joins TRBV12-3 or TRBV12-4 to TRBJ2-3; D could derive from TRBD1 or TRBD2 (5 bases each). The V and J ends lost 6 bases and 2 bases respectively, with 12 bases between them. The CDR3 has 14 residues. For the CDR3, the DNA is TGTGCCAGCAGATCGGGACCCGCCACAGATACGCAGTATTTT. Protein sequence: CASRSGPATDTQYF.

This clonotype occurred many times. This rearrangement joins TRBV6-1 to TRBJ2-7; TRBD1 agrees at 9 bases. V lost 6 bases to trimming and J lost 4 bases; unmatched junction nucleotides: 10. The CDR3 covers 15 residues. Per germline, CDR1 MNHNS and CDR2 SASEGT. CDR3 residues: CASRLNRGQSYEQYF. CDR3 bases: TGTGCCAGCAGACTTAACAGGGGGCAGTCTTACGAGCAGTACTTC.

This clonotype showed up many times. Here the CDR3 DNA reads TGTGCCAGCAGCTCCGACCCGAGCGACCCCTCTTCCAGAAACATTCAGTACTTC. Translating it yields CASSSDPSDPSSRNIQYF. The chain has TRBV7-8 and TRBJ2-4; D remains ambiguous. The length of the CDR3 is 18 residues. From germline, CDR1 is SGHVS and CDR2 FQNEAQ. V was clipped by 4 bases and J by 6 bases, with 25 bases between them.

The rearrangement links TRBV5-4 to TRBJ1-1; D uncertain. V was pared by 0 bases and J by 8 bases, with 14 bases between. CDR3 length: 14 amino acids. The germline V gene encodes CDR1 SGHNT and CDR2 YYREEE (reference sequence). CDR3 residues: CASSLELGQGEAFF. The CDR3, as DNA: TGTGCCAGCAGCTTGGAATTGGGTCAAGGAGAAGCTTTCTTT.

This clonotype was observed many times. The V call is TRBV6-1, the J call TRBJ1-2, with a weak D call TRBD1 (6 bases). V was trimmed by 8 bases and J by 4 bases, leaving 23 bases between them. This CDR3 has 16 amino acids. CDR1 is MNHNS and CDR2 is SASEGT in the germline V gene. CDR3 bases: TGTGCCAGCTGGGGGCCAGTTGCAGGCACTGGCTATGGCTACACCTTC. Its protein product is CASWGPVAGTGYGYTF.